The clone carrying this TCR beta chain was seen a handful of times. What it binds is not known. The data belong to a study of cytomegalovirus exposure and HLA in healthy donors. V lost 5 bases and J lost 7, with 15 bases in between. The CDR3 is 15 residues long. CDR1 and CDR2 (germline): MNHNS, SASEGT. Study findings and constraints: Being productive about 90% or about 30% of the time was typical of most TCR beta V segments in an earlier analysis.

The study ran its PCR with 60 Vbeta and 13 Jbeta primers. The method was immunoSEQ multiplex PCR; TCRdb's version includes in-frame clones alone and lacks a portion of them. The sample contains around 110,000 clones, around 64% of which appear only once. The chain is built from TRBV6-1 and TRBJ1-6; D might be TRBD1 (5 bases). Sequencing was performed on PBMCs. This receptor was identified in a woman in her twenties or thirties in good health and CMV-seronegative. For the CDR3, the DNA is TGTGCCAGCAGTTCGCGACTAGAGGGGAATTCACCCCTCCACTTT. Translated: CASSSRLEGNSPLHF.